These 30 T cell receptor beta chains originate from one sample sequenced in a study of T cell repertoires in cytomegalovirus infection. Each CDR3 protein is one row after TCRdb ran MiXCR on the reads. Here the sample spans 400,000 to 550,000 distinct CDR3 sequences, around 11% being singletons. Sequenced material: PBMCs. The receptor set was obtained from a human donor in good health (CMV status not recorded). Some clones in this sample may be carry-over from other donors' samples.

This clonotype was seen many times. The chain links TRBV10-3 to TRBJ1-3; D ambiguous. Per the germline V gene, CDR1 is ENHRY and CDR2 is SYGVKD. V gave up 9 bases and J gave up 0 bases, with 6 bases separating them. CDR3 length equals 12 residues. CDR3 amino acids: CAITDSGNTIYF. As DNA, the CDR3 is TGTGCCATAACTGACTCTGGAAACACCATATATTTT.

In this sample, this clonotype turned up many times. This chain uses TRBV10-2 with TRBJ2-3, with D unclear. CDR1 and CDR2 (germline): WSHSY, SAAADI. There are 11 residues in the CDR3. V dropped 4 bases and J dropped 5 bases, with 4 bases sitting between them. The CDR3 DNA reads TGCGCCAGCAGTGTTAAAGATACGCAGTATTTT. Its protein is CASSVKDTQYF.

This clonotype was seen a single time. The chain uses TRBV14 and TRBJ1-2, with a tentative D call TRBD1 (6 bases). Germline CDR1 and CDR2: SGHDN and FVKESK. The CDR3 runs 13 residues. V lost 6 bases to trimming and J lost 3 bases, with 11 bases between them. The CDR3 reads CASSQGKHYGYTF. The CDR3 DNA reads as TGTGCCAGCAGTCAGGGGAAGCACTATGGCTACACCTTC.

The sample holds many counts of this clonotype. This chain links TRBV5-1 with TRBJ2-5; possibly TRBD1 for D (6 bases). The germline V and J ends were trimmed by 2 bases and 0 bases, with 14 bases remaining between them. The length of the CDR3 is 16 residues. The germline V gene encodes CDR1 SGHRS and CDR2 YFSETQ. The CDR3 sequence: CASSLTGSPYQETQYF. The CDR3 DNA reads TGCGCCAGCAGCTTAACAGGGTCTCCGTACCAAGAGACCCAGTACTTC.

This clonotype was found many times. The chain couples TRBV20-1 to TRBJ2-3; weak D call: TRBD2 (5 bases). The CDR3 spans 13 residues. Germline assignment: CDR1 DFQATT and CDR2 SNEGSKA (reference sequence). V lost 4 bases to trimming and J lost 3 bases, with 11 bases between them. CDR3 DNA sequence: TGCAGTGCTAATAGCGTCTCGACAGATACGCAGTATTTT. Amino acids: CSANSVSTDTQYF.

This clonotype was seen ten or more times. This chain connects TRBV7-9 to TRBJ1-5; D might be TRBD1 (5 bases). The ends were cut back, 4 bases at V and 5 bases at J, with 12 bases in the middle. Germline loops: CDR1 SEHNR, CDR2 FQNEAQ (reference sequence). The CDR3 covers 14 residues. The CDR3 is CASSSVGGDQPQHF. Here the CDR3 DNA reads TGTGCCAGCAGCTCCGTTGGGGGGGATCAGCCCCAGCATTTT.

The sample holds many counts of this clonotype. This rearrangement joins TRBV2 to TRBJ2-3, with D perhaps matching TRBD1 (5 bases). Trimming took 7 bases from V and 2 from J, leaving 22 bases between them. CDR1 SNHLY and CDR2 FYNNEI come from the germline V gene. The CDR3 consists of 17 residues. The CDR3 region is CASITQGGPRFTDTQYF. The CDR3 DNA reads TGTGCCAGCATCACCCAGGGCGGCCCCCGCTTCACAGATACGCAGTATTTT. The whole variable domain, filled in from reference TRBV2 and TRBJ2-3, reads EPEVTQTPSHQVTQMGQEVILRCVPISNHLYFYWYRQILGQKVEFLVSFYNNEISEKSEIFDDQFSVERPDGSNFTLKIRSTKLEDSAMYFCASITQGGPRFTDTQYFGPGTRLTVL.

This clonotype was picked up many times. The junction shows a germline mismatch at one end, possibly a read error. This chain uses TRBV28 with TRBJ2-7; the D gene could be TRBD1 or TRBD2 (6 bases each). The CDR3 is made up of 12 amino acids. CDR1 and CDR2 (germline): MDHEN, SYDVKM. The CDR3 DNA follows: TGTGCCAGCAGTTCGCTGGGGGGCAGGGTGGACTTC. Residues: CASSSLGGRVDF.

This clonotype occurred many times. The V gene is TRBV23-1, the J gene TRBJ1-4; D is ambiguous. TRBV23-1 is filed as an ORF, its function uncertain. Between the trimmed V and J ends, which lost 0 bases and 2 bases, there was a span of 13 bases. The CDR3 consists of 17 residues. In DNA, the CDR3 is TGCGCCAGCAGTCAATCGATAGTCTTGGAGACTAATGAAAAACTGTTTTTT. This sequence encodes CASSQSIVLETNEKLFF.

Note on this clonotype: At one boundary the junction diverges from the germline segment, which might be a read error. This chain connects TRBV28 to TRBJ2-4; the match to TRBD2 covers 7 bases. The CDR3 spans 13 residues. The germline V gene has CDR1 MDHEN and CDR2 SYDVKM. Here the CDR3 DNA reads TGTGCCAGCAGAGCGGGATTGAGAAACATTCAGTGCTTC. Its protein is CASRAGLRNIQCF.

This clonotype was seen at least ten times. The chain links TRBV28 to TRBJ1-5; possibly TRBD1 for D (6 bases). The CDR3 totals 14 residues. Germline V gives CDR1 MDHEN, CDR2 SYDVKM. The V end lost 6 bases, the J end lost 9 bases, and 18 bases lay between the germline ends. CDR3: CASSPNRVSRPQHF. The DNA for the CDR3 is TGTGCCAGCAGCCCGAACAGGGTCTCAAGGCCCCAGCATTTT.

This clonotype came up many times. The chain links TRBV7-2 to TRBJ2-4; D is perhaps TRBD2 (5 bases). The CDR3 totals 13 residues. The V gene lost 6 bases and the J gene lost 3 bases, with 9 bases spanning the gap. Per germline, CDR1 SGHTA and CDR2 FQGNSA. Here the CDR3 DNA reads TGTGCCAGCAGTTCCGGGGACAAAAACATTCAGTACTTC. Translated, it gives CASSSGDKNIQYF.

The sample holds many counts of this clonotype. The chain links TRBV6-5 to TRBJ2-3; possible D gene TRBD2, 6 bases. Trimming stripped 4 bases from V and 0 bases from J, with 14 bases between. The CDR3 loop spans 16 amino acids. The V gene's germline CDR1 is MNHEY and CDR2 SVGAGI. The CDR3 nucleotides are TGTGCCAGCAGTTCCTTCCGGGAGTTAAGCACAGATACGCAGTATTTT. Translation gives CASSSFRELSTDTQYF.

This clonotype was observed at least ten times. This sequence joins TRBV5-4 and TRBJ2-1; TRBD1 matches 7 bases. Trimming removed 0 bases from V and 5 bases from J; junction bases left unmatched: 8. Per germline, CDR1 SGHNT and CDR2 YYREEE (reference sequence). The CDR3 length is 16 residues. The CDR3 nucleotides are TGTGCCAGCAGCTTGGTGGCAGGGGGTTTACACAATGAGCAGTTCTTC. It specifies CASSLVAGGLHNEQFF.

The sample holds many counts of this clonotype. This rearrangement joins TRBV12-3 or TRBV12-4 to TRBJ2-4; 9 nucleotides line up with TRBD2. This CDR3 has 18 residues. J was trimmed by 1 base and V by 3 bases; bases with no gene match: 10. The chain's CDR3 is CASSFISGRSGAKNIQYF. The CDR3 DNA sequence: TGTGCCAGCAGTTTTATTAGCGGGAGAAGTGGCGCCAAAAACATTCAGTACTTC.

There are many counts of this clonotype. CDR3 sequence: CASSLTRSGNTIYF. In DNA, the CDR3 is TGTGCCAGCTCCCTAACGAGATCCGGAAACACCATATATTTT. The chain combines TRBV18 with TRBJ1-3; no definite D call. This CDR3 is 14 amino acids long. From germline, CDR1 is KGHSH and CDR2 LQKENI. V gave up 6 bases and J gave up 4 bases, with 13 bases separating them. Supplemented by reference TRBV18 and TRBJ1-3, the full variable domain reads NAGVMQNPRHLVRRRGQEARLRCSPMKGHSHVYWYRQLPEEGLKFMVYLQKENIIDESGMPKERFSAEFPKEGPSILRIQQVVRGDSAAYFCASSLTRSGNTIYFGEGSWLTVV.

This clonotype was observed many times. The V gene is TRBV3-1, the J gene TRBJ2-7; TRBD2 matches 7 bases. The germline V gene encodes CDR1 LGHDT and CDR2 YNNKEL (reference sequence). V lost 4 bases, J lost 1 base, and 10 bases stayed unmatched. This CDR3 contains 16 residues. The CDR3, as DNA: TGTGCCAGCAGCCTAAATCCCGGGGAGGGGTCCTACGAGCAGTACTTC. Encoded protein: CASSLNPGEGSYEQYF.

This sequence joins TRBV18 and TRBJ1-1, with unresolved D. Deletions cut 2 bases from V and 5 bases from J, with 15 bases between. This CDR3 region has 15 residues. The germline gives CDR1 KGHSH, CDR2 LQKENI. The chain's CDR3 is CASSPAWGSGTEAFF. In DNA form, the CDR3 reads TGTGCCAGCTCACCAGCGTGGGGAAGTGGAACTGAAGCTTTCTTT.

This clonotype came up many times. The chain carries TRBV7-3 and TRBJ2-7; D not certain. V shed 1 base and J shed 2 bases, with 6 bases lying between them. The CDR3 covers 13 residues. Germline CDR1 reads SGHTA; CDR2 reads FQGTGA. In nucleotides, the CDR3 is TGTGCCAGCAGCTTAAAACACCCCTACGAGCAGTACTTC. Protein sequence: CASSLKHPYEQYF. The complete variable domain, with remaining parts taken from reference TRBV7-3 and TRBJ2-7, reads GAGVSQTPSNKVTEKGKYVELRCDPISGHTALYWYRQSLGQGPEFLIYFQGTGAADDSGLPNDRFFAVRPEGSVSTLKIQRTERGDSAVYLCASSLKHPYEQYFGPGTRLTVT.

The sample holds many counts of this clonotype. V gene TRBV30 combines with J gene TRBJ2-7, with 7 positions matching TRBD1. Germline CDR1 and CDR2: GTSNPN and SVGIG (reference sequence). This CDR3 is built from 13 residues. V gave up 2 bases and J gave up 5 bases; unmatched junction bases: 6. The CDR3, as DNA: TGTGCCTGGAGTTCGACAGGGCGGAACGAGCAGTACTTC. Its protein product is CAWSSTGRNEQYF.

This clonotype was seen at least ten times. The J gene is TRBJ1-5, the V gene TRBV12-3 or TRBV12-4; the match to TRBD1 covers 8 bases. This CDR3 has 13 amino acids. Trimming took 6 bases from V and 9 from J; bases not matched to a gene: 7. The DNA of the CDR3 is TGTGCCAGCAGCGGACAGGGCCGGGGGCCCCAGCATTTT. Its translation: CASSGQGRGPQHF.

The V gene is TRBV4-1, the J gene TRBJ2-1, with 9 bases aligning to TRBD2. CDR3 length: 15 residues. Losses at the gene ends were 5 bases for V and 7 bases for J; bases not matched to a gene: 9. Germline V gene sequence: CDR1 MGHRA, CDR2 YSYEKL. The CDR3: CASSKVAGVWNEQFF. CDR3 sequence (DNA): TGCGCCAGCAGCAAAGTAGCGGGAGTCTGGAATGAGCAGTTCTTC.

This clonotype was observed a handful of times. Given a much more abundant clone one base away, this may be a read error. V gene TRBV12-3 or TRBV12-4 combines with J gene TRBJ1-1; 7 bases map to TRBD1. Unmatched junction bases numbered 3, after V lost 2 bases and J lost 3 bases. The CDR3 covers 14 residues. The CDR3 spells CASSLQGEYTEAFF. CDR3 bases: TGTGCCAGCAGTTTACAGGGGGAGTACACTGAAGCTTTCTTT.

In its sample, this clonotype was seen many times. The V call is TRBV7-6, the J call TRBJ2-3, with D tentatively TRBD1 or TRBD2 (5 bases each). This CDR3 spans 15 amino acids. V lost 5 bases and J 7 bases, leaving 19 bases between the germline ends. Germline assignment: CDR1 SGHVS and CDR2 FNYEAQ. CDR3 sequence (DNA): TGTGCCAGCAGCCCGCCGGGACCCCAGACCCATACGCAGTATTTT. This gives the protein CASSPPGPQTHTQYF.

This clonotype was seen ten or more times. The chain links TRBV12-3 or TRBV12-4 to TRBJ1-6, with a weak D call TRBD1 (6 bases). V was cut by 8 bases and J by 7 bases, with 18 bases left in between. This CDR3 is built from 15 residues. The CDR3 DNA follows: TGTGCCAGCCGGGCGGTGGTTCAGGGGAATTCACCCCTCCACTTT. This codes for CASRAVVQGNSPLHF.

This clonotype was counted many times. This chain connects TRBV28 to TRBJ1-1; D gene unclear. CDR1 is MDHEN and CDR2 is SYDVKM in the germline V gene. Trimming cost V 1 base and J 3 bases, with 9 bases left between them. The CDR3 spans 14 residues. Written as DNA, the CDR3 is TGTGCCAGCAGTTTATTAGTAGGAGACACTGAAGCTTTCTTT. It yields the protein CASSLLVGDTEAFF.

This clonotype has only a few counts. The chain joins TRBV20-1 to TRBJ2-5, with 13 bases identical to TRBD2. This CDR3 is built from 17 residues. Germline V lookup: CDR1 DFQATT, CDR2 SNEGSKA (reference sequence). V trimming: 0 bases; J trimming: 2 bases; junction bases outside the gene matches: 6. The CDR3 DNA is TGCAGTGCTAGAGACCTCACTAGCGGGGGGGGACAAGAGACCCAGTACTTC. Its protein product is CSARDLTSGGGQETQYF.

This clonotype was recorded many times. The chain links TRBV12-3 or TRBV12-4 to TRBJ1-5, with 9 nucleotides matching TRBD1. J gave up 0 bases and V 3 bases, and 6 bases lay outside the gene matches. This CDR3 has 17 residues. CDR3 residues: CASSLDRGADSNQPQHF. Here the CDR3 DNA reads TGTGCCAGCAGTTTGGACAGGGGCGCCGATAGCAATCAGCCCCAGCATTTT.

This clonotype was seen at least ten times. The V and J genes are TRBV27 and TRBJ1-1, with TRBD1 matching 10 bases. The germline V gene has CDR1 MNHEY and CDR2 SMNVEV (reference sequence). V trimming: 1 base; J trimming: 4 bases; junction bases outside the gene matches: 9. This CDR3 has 17 residues. CDR3 sequence: CASSLLWTGGLSTEAFF. The CDR3, as DNA: TGTGCCAGCAGTTTATTGTGGACAGGGGGTTTGAGCACTGAAGCTTTCTTT.

This clonotype has ten or more counts. J is TRBJ1-2 and V is TRBV7-3; 8 bases are shared with TRBD1. The V and J ends lost 5 bases and 10 bases, in that order; junction bases with no gene match: 9. The V gene's germline CDR1 is SGHTA and CDR2 FQGTGA. CDR3 length: 13 amino acids. The CDR3 DNA is TGTGCCAGCAGCCTGGCGGGGACAGGAGACTACACCTTC. The encoded protein is CASSLAGTGDYTF.